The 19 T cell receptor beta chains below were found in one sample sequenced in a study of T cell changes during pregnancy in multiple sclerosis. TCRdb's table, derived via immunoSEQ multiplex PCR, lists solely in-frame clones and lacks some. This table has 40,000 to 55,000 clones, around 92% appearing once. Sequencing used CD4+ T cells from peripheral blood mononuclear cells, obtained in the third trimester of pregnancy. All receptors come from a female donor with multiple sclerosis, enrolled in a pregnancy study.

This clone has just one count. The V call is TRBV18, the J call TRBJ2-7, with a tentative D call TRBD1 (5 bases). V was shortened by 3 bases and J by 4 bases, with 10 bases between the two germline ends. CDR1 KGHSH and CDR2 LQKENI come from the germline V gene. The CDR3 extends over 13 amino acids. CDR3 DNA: TGTGCCAGCTCACCCCGACAGCCTTACGAGCAGTACTTC. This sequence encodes CASSPRQPYEQYF.

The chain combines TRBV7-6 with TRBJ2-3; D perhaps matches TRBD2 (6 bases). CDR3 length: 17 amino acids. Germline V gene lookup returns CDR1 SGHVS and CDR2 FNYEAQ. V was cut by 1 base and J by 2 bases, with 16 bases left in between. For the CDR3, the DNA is TGTGCCAGCAGCTTAGGGGTAGCGGTTTCCCCCACAGATACGCAGTATTTT. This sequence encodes CASSLGVAVSPTDTQYF.

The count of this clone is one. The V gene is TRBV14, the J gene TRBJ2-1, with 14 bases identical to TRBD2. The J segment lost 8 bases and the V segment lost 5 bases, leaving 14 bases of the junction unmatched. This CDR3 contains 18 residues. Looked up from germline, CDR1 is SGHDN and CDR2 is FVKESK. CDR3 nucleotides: TGTGCCAGCAGCGGAAGACGACTAGCGGGAGGGCCATTCGATGAGCAGTTCTTC. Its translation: CASSGRRLAGGPFDEQFF.

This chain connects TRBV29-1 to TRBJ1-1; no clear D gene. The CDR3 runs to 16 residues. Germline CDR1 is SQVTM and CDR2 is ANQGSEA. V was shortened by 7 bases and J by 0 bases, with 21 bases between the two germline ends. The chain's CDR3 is CSAKELEERMNTEAFF. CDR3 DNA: TGCAGCGCCAAAGAGCTAGAGGAACGCATGAACACTGAAGCTTTCTTT.

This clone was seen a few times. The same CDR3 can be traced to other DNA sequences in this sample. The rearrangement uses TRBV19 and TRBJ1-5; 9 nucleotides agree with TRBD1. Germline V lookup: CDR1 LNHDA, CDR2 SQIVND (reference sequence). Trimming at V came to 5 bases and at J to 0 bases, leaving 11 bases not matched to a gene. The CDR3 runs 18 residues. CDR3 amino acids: CASSPQGARIYSNQPQHF. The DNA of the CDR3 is TGTGCCAGTAGTCCACAGGGGGCGCGGATCTATAGCAATCAGCCCCAGCATTTT. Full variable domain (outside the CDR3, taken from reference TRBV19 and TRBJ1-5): DGGITQSPKYLFRKEGQNVTLSCEQNLNHDAMYWYRQDPGQGLRLIYYSQIVNDFQKGDIAEGYSVSREKKESFPLTVTSAQKNPTAFYLCASSPQGARIYSNQPQHFGDGTRLSIL.

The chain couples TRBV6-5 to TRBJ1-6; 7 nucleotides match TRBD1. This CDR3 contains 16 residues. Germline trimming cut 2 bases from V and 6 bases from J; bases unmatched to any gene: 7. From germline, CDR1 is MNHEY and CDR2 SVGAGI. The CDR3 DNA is TGTGCCAGCAGTTACAATCCGGGACAGCGTAATTCACCCCTCCACTTT. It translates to CASSYNPGQRNSPLHF.

The CDR3, as DNA: TGTGCCAGCAGCTTACCCGGTACCTACGAGCAGTACTTC. This sequence encodes CASSLPGTYEQYF. This chain links TRBV11-2 with TRBJ2-7; D is undetermined. V dropped 2 bases and J dropped 2 bases, with 7 bases sitting between them. This CDR3 is built from 13 residues. Germline CDR1 SGHAT, CDR2 FQNNGV. The full variable domain, its missing parts supplied by reference TRBV11-2 and TRBJ2-7, is EAGVAQSPRYKIIEKRQSVAFWCNPISGHATLYWYQQILGQGPKLLIQFQNNGVVDDSQLPKDRFSAERLKGVDSTLKIQPAKLEDSAVYLCASSLPGTYEQYFGPGTRLTVT.

In nucleotides, the CDR3 is TGTGCCAGCAGTTCTCAGCGGGGCTCCTACAATGAGCAGTTCTTC. Its protein is CASSSQRGSYNEQFF. The V gene is TRBV28, the J gene TRBJ2-1; 7 nucleotides agree with TRBD2. Germline-derived CDR1 and CDR2 are MDHEN and SYDVKM. Trimming removed 4 bases from V and 0 bases from J; junction bases left unmatched: 3. The CDR3 is 15 residues long.

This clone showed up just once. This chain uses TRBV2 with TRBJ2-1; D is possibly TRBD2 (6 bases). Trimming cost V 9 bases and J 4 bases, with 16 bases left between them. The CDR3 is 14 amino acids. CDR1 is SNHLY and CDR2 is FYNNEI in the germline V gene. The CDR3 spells CASGKGLIYNEQFF. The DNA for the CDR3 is TGTGCCAGTGGGAAAGGACTAATATACAATGAGCAGTTCTTC.

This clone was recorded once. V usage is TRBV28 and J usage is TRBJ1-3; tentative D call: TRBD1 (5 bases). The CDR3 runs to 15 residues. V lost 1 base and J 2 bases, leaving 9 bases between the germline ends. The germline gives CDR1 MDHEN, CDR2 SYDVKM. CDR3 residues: CASSLSAGPGNTIYF. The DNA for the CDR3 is TGTGCCAGCAGTTTATCAGCAGGGCCTGGAAACACCATATATTTT.

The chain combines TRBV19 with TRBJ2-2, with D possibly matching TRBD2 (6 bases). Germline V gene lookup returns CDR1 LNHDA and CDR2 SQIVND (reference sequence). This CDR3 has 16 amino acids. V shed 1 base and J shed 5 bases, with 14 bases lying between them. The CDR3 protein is CASSIVPILATGELFF. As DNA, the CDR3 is TGTGCCAGTAGTATAGTTCCCATCCTAGCGACCGGGGAGCTGTTTTTT.

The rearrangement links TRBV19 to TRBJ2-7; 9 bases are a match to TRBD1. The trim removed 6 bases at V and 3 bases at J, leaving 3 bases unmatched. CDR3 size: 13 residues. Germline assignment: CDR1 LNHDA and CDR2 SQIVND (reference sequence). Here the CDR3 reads CASSNRGLYEQYF. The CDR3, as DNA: TGTGCCAGTAGCAACAGGGGGCTCTACGAGCAGTACTTC.

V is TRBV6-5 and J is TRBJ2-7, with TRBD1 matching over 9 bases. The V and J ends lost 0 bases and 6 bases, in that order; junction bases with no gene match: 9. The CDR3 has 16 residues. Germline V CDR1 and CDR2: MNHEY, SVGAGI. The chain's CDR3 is CASSYSVGTGSSEQYF. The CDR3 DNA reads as TGTGCCAGCAGTTACTCGGTTGGGACAGGGAGCAGCGAGCAGTACTTC.

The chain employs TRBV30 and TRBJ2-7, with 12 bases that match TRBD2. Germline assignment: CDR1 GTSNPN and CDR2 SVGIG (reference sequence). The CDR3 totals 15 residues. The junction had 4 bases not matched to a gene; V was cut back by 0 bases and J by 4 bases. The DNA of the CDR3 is TGTGCCTGGAGTGTACCTAGCGGGAGGGGATACGAGCAGTACTTC. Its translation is CAWSVPSGRGYEQYF.

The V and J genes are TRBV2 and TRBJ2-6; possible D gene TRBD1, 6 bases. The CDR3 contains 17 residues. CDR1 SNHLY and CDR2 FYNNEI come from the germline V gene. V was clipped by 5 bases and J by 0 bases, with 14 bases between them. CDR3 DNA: TGTGCCAGCAGTTCTGGGACACCAAGCTCTGGGGCCAACGTCCTGACTTTC. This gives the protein CASSSGTPSSGANVLTF. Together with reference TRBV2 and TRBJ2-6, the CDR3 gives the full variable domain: EPEVTQTPSHQVTQMGQEVILRCVPISNHLYFYWYRQILGQKVEFLVSFYNNEISEKSEIFDDQFSVERPDGSNFTLKIRSTKLEDSAMYFCASSSGTPSSGANVLTFGAGSRLTVL.

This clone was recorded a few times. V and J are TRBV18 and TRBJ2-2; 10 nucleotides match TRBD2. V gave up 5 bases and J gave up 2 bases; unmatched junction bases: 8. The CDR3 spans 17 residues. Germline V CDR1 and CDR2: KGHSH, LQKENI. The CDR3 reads CASSSLAGVTNTGELFF. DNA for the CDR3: TGTGCCAGCTCATCCCTAGCGGGAGTTACCAACACCGGGGAGCTGTTTTTT.

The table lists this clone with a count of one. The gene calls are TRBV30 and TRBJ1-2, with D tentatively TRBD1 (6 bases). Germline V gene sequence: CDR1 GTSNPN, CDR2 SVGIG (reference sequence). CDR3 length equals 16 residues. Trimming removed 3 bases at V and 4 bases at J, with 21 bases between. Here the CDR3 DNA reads TGTGCCTGGAGACCCCGATTGTCCCTAGGGGGCTATGGCTACACCTTC. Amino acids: CAWRPRLSLGGYGYTF. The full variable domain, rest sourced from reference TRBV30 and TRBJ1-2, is SQTIHQWPATLVQPVGSPLSLECTVEGTSNPNLYWYRQAAGRGLQLLFYSVGIGQISSEVPQNLSASRPQDRQFILSSKKLLLSDSGFYLCAWRPRLSLGGYGYTFGSGTRLTVV.

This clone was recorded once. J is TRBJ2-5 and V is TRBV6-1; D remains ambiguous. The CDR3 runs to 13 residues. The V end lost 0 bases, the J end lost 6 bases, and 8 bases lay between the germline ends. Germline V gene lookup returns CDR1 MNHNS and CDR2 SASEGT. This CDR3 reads CASSEAGSKTQYF. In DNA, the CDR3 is TGTGCCAGCAGTGAAGCCGGTTCAAAGACCCAGTACTTC.

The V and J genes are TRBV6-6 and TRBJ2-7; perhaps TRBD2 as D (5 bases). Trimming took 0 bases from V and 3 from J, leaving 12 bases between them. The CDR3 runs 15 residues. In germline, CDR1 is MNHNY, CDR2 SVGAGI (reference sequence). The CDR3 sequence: CASSYSWSGNYEQYF. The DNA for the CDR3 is TGTGCCAGCAGTTACTCGTGGAGCGGTAACTACGAGCAGTACTTC.